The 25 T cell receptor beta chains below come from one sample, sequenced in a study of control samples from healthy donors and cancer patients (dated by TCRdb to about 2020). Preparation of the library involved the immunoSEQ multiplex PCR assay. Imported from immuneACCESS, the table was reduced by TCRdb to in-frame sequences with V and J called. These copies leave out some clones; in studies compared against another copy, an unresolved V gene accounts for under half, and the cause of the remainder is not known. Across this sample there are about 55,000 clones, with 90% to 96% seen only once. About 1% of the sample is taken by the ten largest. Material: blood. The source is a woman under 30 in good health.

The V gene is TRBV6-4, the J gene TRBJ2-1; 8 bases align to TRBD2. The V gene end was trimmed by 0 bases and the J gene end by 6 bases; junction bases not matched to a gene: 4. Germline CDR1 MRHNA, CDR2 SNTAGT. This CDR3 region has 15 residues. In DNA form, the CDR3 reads TGTGCCAGCAGTGACTCTCGGGGGGGGGTCAATGAGCAGTTCTTC. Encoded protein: CASSDSRGGVNEQFF.

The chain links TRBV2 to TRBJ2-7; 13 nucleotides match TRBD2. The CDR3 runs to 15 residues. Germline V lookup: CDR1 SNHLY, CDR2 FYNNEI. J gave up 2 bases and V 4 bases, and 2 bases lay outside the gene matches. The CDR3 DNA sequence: TGTGCCAGCAGTGCAACTAGCGGGGGGGCCTACGAGCAGTACTTC. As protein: CASSATSGGAYEQYF.

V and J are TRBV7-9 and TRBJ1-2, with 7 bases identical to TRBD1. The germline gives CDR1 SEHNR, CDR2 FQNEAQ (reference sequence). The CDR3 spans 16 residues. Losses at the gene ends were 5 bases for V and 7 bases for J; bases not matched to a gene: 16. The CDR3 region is CASSPTSSTGNAGYTF. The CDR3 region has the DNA TGTGCCAGCAGCCCCACAAGCTCGACAGGGAACGCTGGCTACACCTTC.

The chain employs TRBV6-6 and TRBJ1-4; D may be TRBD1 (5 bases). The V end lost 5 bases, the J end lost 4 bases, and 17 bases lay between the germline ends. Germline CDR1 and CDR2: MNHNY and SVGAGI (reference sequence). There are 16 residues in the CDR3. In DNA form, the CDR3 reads TGTGCCAGCAGTCACCAGCCGGGACGGAGTAATGAAAAACTGTTTTTT. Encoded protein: CASSHQPGRSNEKLFF.

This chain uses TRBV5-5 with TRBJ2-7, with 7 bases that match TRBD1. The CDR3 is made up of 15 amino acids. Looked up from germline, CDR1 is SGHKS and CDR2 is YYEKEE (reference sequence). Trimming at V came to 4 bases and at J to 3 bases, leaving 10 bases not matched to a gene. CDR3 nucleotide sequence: TGTGCCAGCAGCAGACAGACAGGGATTCTCTACGAGCAGTACTTC. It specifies CASSRQTGILYEQYF.

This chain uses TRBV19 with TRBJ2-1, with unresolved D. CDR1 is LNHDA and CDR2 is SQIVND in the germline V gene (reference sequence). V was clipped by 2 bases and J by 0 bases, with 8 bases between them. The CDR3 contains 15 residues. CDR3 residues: CASSITVSSYNEQFF. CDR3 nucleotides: TGTGCCAGTAGTATAACGGTCAGCTCCTACAATGAGCAGTTCTTC. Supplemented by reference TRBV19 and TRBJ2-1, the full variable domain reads DGGITQSPKYLFRKEGQNVTLSCEQNLNHDAMYWYRQDPGQGLRLIYYSQIVNDFQKGDIAEGYSVSREKKESFPLTVTSAQKNPTAFYLCASSITVSSYNEQFFGPGTRLTVL.

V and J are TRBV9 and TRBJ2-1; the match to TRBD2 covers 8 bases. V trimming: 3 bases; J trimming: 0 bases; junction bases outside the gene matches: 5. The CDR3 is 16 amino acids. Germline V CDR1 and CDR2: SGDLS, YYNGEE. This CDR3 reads CASSALAGSSYNEQFF. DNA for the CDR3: TGTGCCAGCAGCGCCTTAGCGGGGAGCTCCTACAATGAGCAGTTCTTC. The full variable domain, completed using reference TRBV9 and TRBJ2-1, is DSGVTQTPKHLITATGQRVTLRCSPRSGDLSVYWYQQSLDQGLQFLIQYYNGEERAKGNILERFSAQQFPDLHSELNLSSLELGDSALYFCASSALAGSSYNEQFFGPGTRLTVL.

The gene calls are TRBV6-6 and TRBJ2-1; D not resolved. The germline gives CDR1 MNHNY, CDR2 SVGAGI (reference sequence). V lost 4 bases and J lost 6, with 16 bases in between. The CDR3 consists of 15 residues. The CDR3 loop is CASSFPNGAGNEQFF. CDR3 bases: TGTGCCAGCAGTTTCCCAAACGGAGCAGGCAATGAGCAGTTCTTC.

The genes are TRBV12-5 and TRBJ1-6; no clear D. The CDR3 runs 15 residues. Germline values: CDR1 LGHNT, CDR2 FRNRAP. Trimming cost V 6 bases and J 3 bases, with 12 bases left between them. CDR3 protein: CASGLLTSYNSPLHF. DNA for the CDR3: TGTGCTAGTGGCCTATTGACAAGCTATAATTCACCCCTCCACTTT.

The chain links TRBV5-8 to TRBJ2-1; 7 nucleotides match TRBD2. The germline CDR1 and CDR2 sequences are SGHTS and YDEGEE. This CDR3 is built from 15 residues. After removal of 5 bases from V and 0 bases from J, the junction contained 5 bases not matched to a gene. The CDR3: CASSSGGSSYNEQFF. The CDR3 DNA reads TGTGCCAGCAGTTCCGGGGGGAGCTCCTACAATGAGCAGTTCTTC.

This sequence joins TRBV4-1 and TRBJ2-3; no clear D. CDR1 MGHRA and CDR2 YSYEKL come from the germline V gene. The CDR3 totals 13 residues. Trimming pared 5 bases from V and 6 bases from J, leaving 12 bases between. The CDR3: CASSSSPADTQYF. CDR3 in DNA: TGCGCCAGCAGCTCATCTCCAGCCGATACGCAGTATTTT.

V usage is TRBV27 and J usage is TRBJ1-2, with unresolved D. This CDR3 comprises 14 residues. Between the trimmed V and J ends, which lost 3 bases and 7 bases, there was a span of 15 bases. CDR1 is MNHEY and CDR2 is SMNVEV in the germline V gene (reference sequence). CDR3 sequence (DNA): TGTGCCAGCAGTTTGTGGGGAGCCCTAGGTGGCTACACCTTC. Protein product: CASSLWGALGGYTF.

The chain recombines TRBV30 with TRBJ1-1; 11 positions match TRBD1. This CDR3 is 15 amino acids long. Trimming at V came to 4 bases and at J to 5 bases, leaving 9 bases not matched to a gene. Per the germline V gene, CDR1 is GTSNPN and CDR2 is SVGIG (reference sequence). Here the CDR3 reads CAWNPGQGAQTEAFF. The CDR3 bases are TGTGCCTGGAACCCCGGACAGGGGGCCCAGACTGAAGCTTTCTTT.

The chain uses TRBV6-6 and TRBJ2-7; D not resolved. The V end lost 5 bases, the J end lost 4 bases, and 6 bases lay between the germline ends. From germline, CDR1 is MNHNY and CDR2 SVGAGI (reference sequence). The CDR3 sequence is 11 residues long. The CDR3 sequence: CASSNGYEQYF. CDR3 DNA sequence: TGTGCCAGCAGTAACGGTTACGAGCAGTACTTC.

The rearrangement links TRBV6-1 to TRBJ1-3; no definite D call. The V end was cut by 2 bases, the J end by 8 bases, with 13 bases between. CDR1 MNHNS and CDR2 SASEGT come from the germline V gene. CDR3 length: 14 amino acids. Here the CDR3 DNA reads TGTGCCAGCAGTGAACAAGCGTTTTTGGACACCATATATTTT. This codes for CASSEQAFLDTIYF.

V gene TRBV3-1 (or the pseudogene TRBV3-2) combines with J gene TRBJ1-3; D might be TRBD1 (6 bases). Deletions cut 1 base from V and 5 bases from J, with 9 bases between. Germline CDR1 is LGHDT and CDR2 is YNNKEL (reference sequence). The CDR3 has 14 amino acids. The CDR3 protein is CASSQGQGRNTIYF. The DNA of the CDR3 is TGTGCCAGCAGCCAAGGGCAGGGGAGAAACACCATATATTTT.

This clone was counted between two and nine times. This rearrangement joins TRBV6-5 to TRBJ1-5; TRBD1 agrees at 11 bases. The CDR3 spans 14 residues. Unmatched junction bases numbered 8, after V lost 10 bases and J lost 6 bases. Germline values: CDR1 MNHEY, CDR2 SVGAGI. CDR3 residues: CATSGTGGFQPQHF. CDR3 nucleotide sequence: TGTGCCACCTCCGGGACAGGGGGGTTTCAGCCCCAGCATTTT.

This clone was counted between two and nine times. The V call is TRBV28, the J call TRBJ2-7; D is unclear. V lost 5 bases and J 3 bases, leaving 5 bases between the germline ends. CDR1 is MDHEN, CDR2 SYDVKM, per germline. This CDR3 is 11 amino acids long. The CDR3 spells CASSVLYEQYF. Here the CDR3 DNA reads TGTGCCAGCAGTGTTCTCTACGAGCAGTACTTC. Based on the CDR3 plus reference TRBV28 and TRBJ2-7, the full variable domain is DVKVTQSSRYLVKRTGEKVFLECVQDMDHENMFWYRQDPGLGLRLIYFSYDVKMKEKGDIPEGYSVSREKKERFSLILESASTNQTSMYLCASSVLYEQYFGPGTRLTVT.

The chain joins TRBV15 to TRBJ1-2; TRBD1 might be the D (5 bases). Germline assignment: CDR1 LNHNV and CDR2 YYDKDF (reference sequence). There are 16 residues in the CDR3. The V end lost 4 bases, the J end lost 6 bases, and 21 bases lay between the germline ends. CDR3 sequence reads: CATSTETTPMGDGYTF. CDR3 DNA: TGTGCCACCAGCACAGAGACTACTCCCATGGGGGATGGCTACACCTTC.

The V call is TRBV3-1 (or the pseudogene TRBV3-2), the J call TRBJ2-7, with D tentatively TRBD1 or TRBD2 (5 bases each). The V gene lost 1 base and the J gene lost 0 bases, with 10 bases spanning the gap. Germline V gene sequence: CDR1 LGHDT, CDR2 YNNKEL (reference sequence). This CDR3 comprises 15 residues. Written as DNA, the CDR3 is TGTGCCAGCAGCCAAGCTGCAGGGAGCTCCTACGAGCAGTACTTC. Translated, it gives CASSQAAGSSYEQYF.

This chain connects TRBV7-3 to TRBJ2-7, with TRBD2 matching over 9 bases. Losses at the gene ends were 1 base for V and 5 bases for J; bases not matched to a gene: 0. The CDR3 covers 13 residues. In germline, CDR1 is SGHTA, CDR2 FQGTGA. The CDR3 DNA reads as TGTGCCAGCAGCTTAAAGCGGGGGGACGAGCAGTACTTC. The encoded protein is CASSLKRGDEQYF. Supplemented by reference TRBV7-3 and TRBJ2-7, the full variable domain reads GAGVSQTPSNKVTEKGKYVELRCDPISGHTALYWYRQSLGQGPEFLIYFQGTGAADDSGLPNDRFFAVRPEGSVSTLKIQRTERGDSAVYLCASSLKRGDEQYFGPGTRLTVT.

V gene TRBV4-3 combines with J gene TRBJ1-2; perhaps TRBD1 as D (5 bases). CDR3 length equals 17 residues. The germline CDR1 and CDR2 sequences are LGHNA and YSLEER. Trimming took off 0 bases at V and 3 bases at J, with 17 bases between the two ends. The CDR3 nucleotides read TGCGCCAGCAGCCAAGATCTTTGGGCCAGGGTAGACTATGGCTACACCTTC. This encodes CASSQDLWARVDYGYTF.

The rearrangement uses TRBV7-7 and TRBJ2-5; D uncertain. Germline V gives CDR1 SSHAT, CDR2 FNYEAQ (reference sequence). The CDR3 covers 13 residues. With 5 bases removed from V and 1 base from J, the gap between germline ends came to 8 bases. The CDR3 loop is CASSRITQETQYF. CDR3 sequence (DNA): TGTGCCAGCAGCCGCATTACCCAAGAGACCCAGTACTTC.

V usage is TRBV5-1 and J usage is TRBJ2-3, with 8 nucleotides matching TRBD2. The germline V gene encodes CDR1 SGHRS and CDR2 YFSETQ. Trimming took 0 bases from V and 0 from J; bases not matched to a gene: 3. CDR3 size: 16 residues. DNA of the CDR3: TGCGCCAGCAGCTTGGAACCTAGCGGGAGCACAGATACGCAGTATTTT. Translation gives CASSLEPSGSTDTQYF. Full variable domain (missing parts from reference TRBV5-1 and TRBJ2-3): KAGVTQTPRYLIKTRGQQVTLSCSPISGHRSVSWYQQTPGQGLQFLFEYFSETQRNKGNFPGRFSGRQFSNSRSEMNVSTLELGDSALYLCASSLEPSGSTDTQYFGPGTRLTVL.

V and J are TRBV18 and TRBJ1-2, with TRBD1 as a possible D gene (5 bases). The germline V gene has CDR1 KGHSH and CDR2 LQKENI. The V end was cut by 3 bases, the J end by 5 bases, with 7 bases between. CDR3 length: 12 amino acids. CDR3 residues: CASSPPGYGYTF. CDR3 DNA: TGTGCCAGCTCACCTCCAGGGTATGGCTACACCTTC.